This T cell receptor (beta chain) was captured in a study of glioma-infiltrating T cells after dendritic cell vaccination. The CDR3 is 14 amino acids. In germline, CDR1 is SNHLY, CDR2 FYNNEI. V lost 5 bases to trimming and J lost 6 bases; unmatched junction nucleotides: 6. Generated by immunoSEQ multiplex PCR, the TCRdb table keeps only in-frame clones and is missing some. The sample consists of approximately 90,000 clones, around 85% of them appearing once. The V gene is TRBV2, the J gene TRBJ2-3; 9 bases match TRBD1. The sequence derives from a human donor with glioblastoma. The sample consisted of blood, taken before dendritic cell vaccination. The DNA for the CDR3 is TGTGCCAGCAGTCAACAGGGGGCAGAGGATACGCAGTATTTT. It is translated as CASSQQGAEDTQYF.